These 10 T cell receptor beta chains were sequenced from one sample in a study of blood T cell repertoires in COVID-19. Sequenced by immunoSEQ multiplex PCR; TCRdb stores in-frame clones only, minus some. The sample has around 21,000 clones, roughly 90% seen once. Sequenced material: peripheral blood. The receptor source for this set is a woman aged 80 or over with active COVID-19.

The V call is TRBV19, the J call TRBJ2-2; 10 bases line up with TRBD1. V lost 6 bases, J lost 4 bases, and 5 bases stayed unmatched. Germline assignment: CDR1 LNHDA and CDR2 SQIVND (reference sequence). This CDR3 comprises 15 residues. The CDR3 here is CASRFDRGPTGELFF. The DNA of the CDR3 is TGTGCCAGTAGGTTCGACAGGGGGCCCACCGGGGAGCTGTTTTTT.

CDR3 DNA: TGTGCCAGCAGGTCCGACTCGGGACAGCCTGAAGCTTTCTTT. Its protein product is CASRSDSGQPEAFF. J is TRBJ1-1 and V is TRBV6-6, with TRBD1 matching over 7 bases. This CDR3 region has 14 residues. V lost 6 bases and J lost 6; bases outside the gene matches: 10. CDR1 and CDR2 from the germline V gene are MNHNY and SVGAGI (reference sequence).

V and J are TRBV6-2 or TRBV6-3 and TRBJ2-3; TRBD2 agrees at 9 bases. This CDR3 has 17 amino acids. CDR1 and CDR2 from the germline V gene are MNHEY and SVGEGT. The V and J ends lost 2 bases and 1 base, in that order; junction bases with no gene match: 7. The CDR3 loop reads CASSYIGLAGRTDTQYF. CDR3 coding DNA: TGTGCCAGCAGTTACATAGGGCTAGCGGGACGCACAGATACGCAGTATTTT.

The chain couples TRBV14 to TRBJ2-7; D possibly corresponds to TRBD1 (6 bases). The V gene's germline CDR1 is SGHDN and CDR2 FVKESK. The CDR3 totals 13 residues. Trimming took 8 bases from V and 5 from J, leaving 16 bases between them. CDR3 amino acids: CASSGQLLDEQYF. CDR3 DNA sequence: TGTGCCAGCTCTGGACAGCTCCTGGACGAGCAGTACTTC.

The chain joins TRBV5-4 to TRBJ2-1; D is possibly TRBD2 (5 bases). Germline-derived CDR1 and CDR2 are SGHNT and YYREEE (reference sequence). The ends were cut back, 4 bases at V and 2 bases at J, with 10 bases in the middle. The CDR3 runs to 14 residues. The CDR3 nucleotides read TGTGCCAGCAGCCTGGACTCTACCTACAATGAGCAGTTCTTC. Translation gives CASSLDSTYNEQFF.

The chain links TRBV10-3 to TRBJ2-7; unclear D gene. Trimming shortened V by 7 bases and J by 0 bases, and 19 bases separated the two germline ends. Germline lookup yields CDR1 ENHRY and CDR2 SYGVKD. The length of the CDR3 is 16 residues. CDR3 in amino acids: CAITPYAASSSYEQYF. In nucleotides, the CDR3 is TGTGCCATCACCCCCTATGCGGCTTCGAGCTCCTACGAGCAGTACTTC.

The chain carries TRBV3-1 (or the pseudogene TRBV3-2) and TRBJ2-7; 7 positions match TRBD2. From germline, CDR1 is LGHDT and CDR2 YNNKEL (reference sequence). This CDR3 comprises 16 residues. V trimming: 0 bases; J trimming: 3 bases; junction bases outside the gene matches: 8. The CDR3 nucleotides are TGTGCCAGCAGCCAAGAGCGGCCTAGCGGAAACTACGAGCAGTACTTC. It codes for CASSQERPSGNYEQYF.

The J gene is TRBJ1-1, the V gene TRBV6-2 or TRBV6-3; D uncertain. Germline lookup yields CDR1 MNHEY and CDR2 SVGEGT. Trimming left V 3 bases short and J 0 bases short, with 14 bases between. The CDR3 is 16 amino acids. In nucleotides, the CDR3 is TGTGCCAGCAGTTATGATCTTTCAGTCATGAACACTGAAGCTTTCTTT. It is translated as CASSYDLSVMNTEAFF.

The rearrangement uses TRBV27 and TRBJ2-7, with 10 positions matching TRBD2. Germline CDR1 is MNHEY and CDR2 is SMNVEV (reference sequence). J gave up 3 bases and V 6 bases, and 5 bases lay outside the gene matches. The CDR3 spans 14 residues. Written as DNA, the CDR3 is TGTGCCAGCAGCCTTAGCGGGGGGATCTACGAGCAGTACTTC. Residues: CASSLSGGIYEQYF.

This chain uses TRBV5-1 with TRBJ1-6, with 7 nucleotides matching TRBD1. The ends lost 6 bases at V and 5 bases at J; junction bases unmatched: 5. Looked up from germline, CDR1 is SGHRS and CDR2 is YFSETQ. This CDR3 is built from 14 residues. The DNA of the CDR3 is TGCGCCAGCACCAGGGACAGTCATAATTCACCCCTCCACTTT. It encodes CASTRDSHNSPLHF.